The 18 T cell receptor beta chains presented below share a single source sample, sequenced in a study of cytotoxic CD8 clonotypes in ibrutinib-treated CLL. The assay was immunoSEQ multiplex PCR, and TCRdb's table has in-frame clones only and misses some. This table holds 200,000 or so clones, 75% to 85% found once. The material was PBMCs, obtained after 12 months of ibrutinib treatment. The origin of the receptors is a human donor with chronic lymphocytic leukemia.

The chain uses TRBV4-1 and TRBJ2-7; 9 bases agree with TRBD1. The CDR3 contains 16 residues. The trim removed 4 bases at V and 6 bases at J, leaving 13 bases unmatched. Looked up from germline, CDR1 is MGHRA and CDR2 is YSYEKL. The CDR3 sequence: CASSRSLQGAPLEQYF. The CDR3, as DNA: TGCGCCAGCAGCCGAAGTCTACAGGGGGCGCCTCTCGAGCAGTACTTC.

V is TRBV10-1 and J is TRBJ1-3; D not resolved. Trimming pared 7 bases from V and 4 bases from J, leaving 17 bases between. Germline lookup yields CDR1 WNHNN and CDR2 SYGVQD (reference sequence). CDR3 length: 15 residues. This CDR3 reads CASTPGLSPGNTIYF. CDR3 in DNA: TGCGCCAGCACCCCGGGTCTTTCCCCGGGAAACACCATATATTTT.

The chain carries TRBV5-1 and TRBJ1-1; no reliable D call. This CDR3 region has 14 residues. V lost 1 base to trimming and J lost 0 bases, with 7 bases between them. The germline gives CDR1 SGHRS, CDR2 YFSETQ. As DNA, the CDR3 is TGCGCCAGCAGCTTGAAGAGCATGAACACTGAAGCTTTCTTT. This translates into CASSLKSMNTEAFF.

The V and J genes are TRBV28 and TRBJ2-7, with 15 bases fitting TRBD2. The length of the CDR3 is 18 residues. In germline, CDR1 is MDHEN, CDR2 SYDVKM. V shed 3 bases and J 2 bases; nucleotides not matched to a gene: 8. The CDR3: CASSFLEGLAGGAYEQYF. As DNA, the CDR3 is TGTGCCAGCAGTTTCCTAGAGGGACTAGCGGGAGGCGCCTACGAGCAGTACTTC. The full variable domain, its missing parts supplied by reference TRBV28 and TRBJ2-7, is DVKVTQSSRYLVKRTGEKVFLECVQDMDHENMFWYRQDPGLGLRLIYFSYDVKMKEKGDIPEGYSVSREKKERFSLILESASTNQTSMYLCASSFLEGLAGGAYEQYFGPGTRLTVT.

This chain connects TRBV4-2 to TRBJ2-7; the D gene is possibly TRBD1 (5 bases). The ends were cut back, 4 bases at V and 4 bases at J, with 14 bases in the middle. The CDR3 is 14 amino acids. Germline lookup yields CDR1 LGHNA and CDR2 YNFKEQ. DNA of the CDR3: TGTGCCAGCAGCCGCGACAGCTTTTCTTACGAGCAGTACTTC. It codes for CASSRDSFSYEQYF.

The J gene is TRBJ2-3, the V gene TRBV4-1; possibly TRBD2 for D (5 bases). V lost 1 base and J 1 base, leaving 6 bases between the germline ends. Looked up from germline, CDR1 is MGHRA and CDR2 is YSYEKL. The CDR3 length is 14 residues. CDR3: CASSQVRGTDTQYF. Written as DNA, the CDR3 is TGCGCCAGCAGCCAAGTGCGGGGCACAGATACGCAGTATTTT.

This chain connects TRBV14 to TRBJ2-7; 8 bases are shared with TRBD1. V shed 4 bases and J 3 bases; nucleotides not matched to a gene: 8. The CDR3 runs to 15 residues. CDR1 and CDR2 from the germline V gene are SGHDN and FVKESK. The CDR3 sequence is CASSLGQAFDYEQYF. The CDR3 DNA reads TGTGCCAGCAGCCTGGGACAGGCGTTCGACTACGAGCAGTACTTC. The full variable domain, completed using reference TRBV14 and TRBJ2-7, is EAGVTQFPSHSVIEKGQTVTLRCDPISGHDNLYWYRRVMGKEIKFLLHFVKESKQDESGMPNNRFLAERTGGTYSTLKVQPAELEDSGVYFCASSLGQAFDYEQYFGPGTRLTVT.

This chain joins TRBV7-9 and TRBJ2-4, with D possibly TRBD1 on 5 matching bases. Per germline, CDR1 SEHNR and CDR2 FQNEAQ (reference sequence). V lost 2 bases and J 5 bases, leaving 13 bases between the germline ends. The CDR3 has 15 amino acids. The CDR3 DNA reads TGTGCCAGCAGCTTATGGGAAGGGGATGAAAACATTCAGTACTTC. It translates to CASSLWEGDENIQYF.

This chain joins TRBV2 and TRBJ2-3; perhaps TRBD1 as D (6 bases). This CDR3 is built from 15 residues. Germline V lookup: CDR1 SNHLY, CDR2 FYNNEI. Between the trimmed V and J ends, which lost 5 bases and 1 base, there was a span of 13 bases. CDR3 sequence: CASSSTGMGTDTQYF. The CDR3 DNA sequence: TGTGCCAGCAGTTCTACAGGGATGGGCACAGATACGCAGTATTTT.

The chain couples TRBV25-1 to TRBJ1-3; D gene uncertain. V was shortened by 1 base and J by 4 bases, with 11 bases between the two germline ends. The CDR3 has 15 amino acids. Per the germline V gene, CDR1 is MGHDK and CDR2 is SYGVNS. The CDR3 DNA follows: TGTGCCAGCAGTGAATCAGGCAACCCCGGAAACACCATATATTTT. Protein: CASSESGNPGNTIYF. The variable domain in full, with the rest retrieved from reference TRBV25-1 and TRBJ1-3, is EADIYQTPRYLVIGTGKKITLECSQTMGHDKMYWYQQDPGMELHLIHYSYGVNSTEKGDLSSESTVSRIRTEHFPLTLESARPSHTSQYLCASSESGNPGNTIYFGEGSWLTVV.

This clone has a handful of counts. The chain combines TRBV7-9 with TRBJ1-6, with D maybe TRBD1 (6 bases). The CDR3 length is 15 residues. Germline lookup yields CDR1 SEHNR and CDR2 FQNEAQ (reference sequence). Trimming stripped 1 base from V and 13 bases from J, with 17 bases between. CDR3 DNA sequence: TGTGCCAGCAGCTTAGTGGGGGCCAGTTCTTACCCCCTCCACTTT. Its protein product is CASSLVGASSYPLHF.

This clone was detected only a few times. This CDR3 reads CASSLGSGLHYGYTF. The CDR3 DNA is TGTGCCAGCAGCTTAGGGTCAGGCCTTCACTATGGCTACACCTTC. This chain links TRBV13 with TRBJ1-2, with D uncertain. The germline CDR1 and CDR2 sequences are PRHDT and FYEKMQ (reference sequence). Trimming took 0 bases from V and 3 from J, leaving 11 bases between them. The CDR3 sequence is 15 residues long.

This chain joins TRBV12-5 and TRBJ2-1; no clear D gene. The CDR3 spans 12 residues. V was cut by 4 bases and J by 7 bases, with 8 bases left in between. Germline-derived CDR1 and CDR2 are LGHNT and FRNRAP. The CDR3 loop reads CASGYDLNEQFF. The CDR3 nucleotides are TGTGCTAGTGGTTACGACTTGAATGAGCAGTTCTTC. The variable domain in full, with the rest retrieved from reference TRBV12-5 and TRBJ2-1, is DARVTQTPRHKVTEMGQEVTMRCQPILGHNTVFWYRQTMMQGLELLAYFRNRAPLDDSGMPKDRFSAEMPDATLATLKIQPSEPRDSAVYFCASGYDLNEQFFGPGTRLTVL.

The J gene is TRBJ2-3, the V gene TRBV5-6; D unclear. V lost 5 bases and J 4 bases, leaving 11 bases between the germline ends. The germline V gene has CDR1 SGHDT and CDR2 YYEEEE. The CDR3 loop spans 13 amino acids. CDR3 sequence: CASSSLSADTQYF. The CDR3 nucleotides are TGTGCCAGCAGTTCGCTATCGGCAGATACGCAGTATTTT.

The chain recombines TRBV7-6 with TRBJ2-3; D gene uncertain. Looked up from germline, CDR1 is SGHVS and CDR2 is FNYEAQ. The CDR3 is 14 amino acids. Between the trimmed V and J ends, which lost 5 bases and 2 bases, there was a span of 11 bases. This CDR3 reads CASSPVQHTDTQYF. DNA for the CDR3: TGTGCCAGCAGCCCGGTCCAGCACACAGATACGCAGTATTTT.

This rearrangement joins TRBV5-1 to TRBJ2-7, with D hard to call. Trimming shortened V by 0 bases and J by 1 base, and 8 bases separated the two germline ends. This CDR3 has 14 amino acids. CDR1 SGHRS and CDR2 YFSETQ come from the germline V gene. The CDR3 region has the DNA TGCGCCAGCAGCTTGGGAATCGGTTCCTACGAGCAGTACTTC. Its translation: CASSLGIGSYEQYF.

This rearrangement joins TRBV6-1 to TRBJ2-5; 7 nucleotides agree with TRBD2. The V and J ends lost 0 bases and 4 bases, in that order; junction bases with no gene match: 2. In germline, CDR1 is MNHNS, CDR2 SASEGT. This CDR3 region has 14 residues. CDR3 sequence (DNA): TGTGCCAGCAGTGAAGCGCCGGGGGGAGAGACCCAGTACTTC. It yields the protein CASSEAPGGETQYF.

For this clone: One end of the junction fails to match germline, which may point to a read error. The chain has TRBV7-7 and TRBJ2-2; a possible D gene is TRBD2 (7 bases). Germline V lookup: CDR1 SSHAT, CDR2 FNYEAQ (reference sequence). The CDR3 is made up of 18 amino acids. Written as DNA, the CDR3 is TGTGCTAGCAGCTTATTATCCCCGGGGGGCGATTACACCGGGGAGCTGTTTTTT. Translated: CASSLLSPGGDYTGELFF.